The clone carrying this T cell receptor (beta chain) has a single count. Its target is unknown. The same CDR3 also results from other DNA sequences found in this sample. TCRdb's table, derived via immunoSEQ multiplex PCR, lists solely in-frame clones and lacks some. The table includes 130,000 to 150,000 clones, roughly 88% detected once. These data originate in a study of T cell responses to AZD1222 COVID-19 vaccine. Germline V gene lookup returns CDR1 GTSNPN and CDR2 SVGIG (reference sequence). V was cut by 1 base and J by 3 bases, with 3 bases left in between. This CDR3 contains 11 residues. Study-wide results and limits: Researchers report vaccine-associated CD4 TCRs spanning spike, with dominance at 160-218 and 743-854. An increase in Spike-specific TCR breadth and depth was observed after two AZD1222 doses. Among the donors, most were white British and more were female, and clonal diversity was possibly underestimated. Just five or six AZD1222 recipients were seropositive at baseline.

The sequencing here drew on peripheral blood, taken on day 0 of MenACWY control vaccination. The receptor was derived from an adult in good health. This chain uses TRBV30 with TRBJ1-1, with D uncertain. The CDR3 sequence: CAWSDDTEAFF. The CDR3 region has the DNA TGTGCCTGGAGTGACGACACTGAAGCTTTCTTT.